This T cell receptor (beta chain) is from a study of blood T cell repertoires in COVID-19. Germline-derived CDR1 and CDR2 are GTSNPN and SVGIG (reference sequence). The CDR3 extends over 12 amino acids. With 5 bases removed from V and 4 bases from J, the gap between germline ends came to 11 bases. In the study's own analysis: Reference gene primer amplification yielded estimated nucleated cell counts. Assay: immunoSEQ multiplex PCR; the TCRdb copy retains only in-frame clones and omits some. V, J and clone size derive from that table, while D and trimming were established from the DNA sequence. Here the sample spans more than 200,000 clones, 88% being singletons.

This clonotype was obtained from a woman aged 55-69 years with acute or convalescent COVID-19. The V and J genes are TRBV30 and TRBJ2-5; weak D call: TRBD1 (7 bases). The specimen sequenced was peripheral blood. CDR3 region: CAWGQGGETQYF. The CDR3 DNA reads as TGTGCCTGGGGGCAGGGGGGAGAGACCCAGTACTTC.